The clone carrying this TCR beta chain was counted at least ten times. A single record per CDR3 protein comes from TCRdb applying MiXCR to the 5' RACE reads. In the table there are 50,000 to 80,000 distinct CDR3 sequences, 3.5% to 5.5% of which are singletons. This specimen comes from a study of neurological immune-mediated disorders. The CDR3 has 14 amino acids. V lost 1 base and J 4 bases, leaving 9 bases between the germline ends. Germline V CDR1 and CDR2: MNHEY, SMNVEV (reference sequence). The rearrangement links TRBV27 to TRBJ2-3, with a possible D match to TRBD2 (6 bases). Specimen: PBMCs. The TCR was taken from a man aged 25 to 45 with multiple sclerosis. In DNA form, the CDR3 reads TGTGCCAGCAGTTTATATCCGGGGGCAGATACGCAGTATTTT. This codes for CASSLYPGADTQYF.